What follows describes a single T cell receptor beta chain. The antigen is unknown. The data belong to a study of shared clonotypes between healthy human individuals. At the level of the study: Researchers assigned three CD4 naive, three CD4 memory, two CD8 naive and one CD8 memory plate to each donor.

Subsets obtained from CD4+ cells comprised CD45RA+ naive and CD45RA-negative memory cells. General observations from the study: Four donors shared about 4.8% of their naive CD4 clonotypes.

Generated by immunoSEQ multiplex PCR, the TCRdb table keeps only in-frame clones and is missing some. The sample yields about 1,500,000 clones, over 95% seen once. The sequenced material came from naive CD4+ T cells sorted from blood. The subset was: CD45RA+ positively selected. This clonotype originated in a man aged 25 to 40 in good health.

The CDR3 region is CASSHTGGYEQYF. CDR3 in DNA: TGCGCCAGCAGCCATACCGGGGGGTACGAGCAGTACTTC. This sequence joins TRBV5-1 and TRBJ2-7; 7 bases map to TRBD2. This CDR3 is 13 amino acids long. Looked up from germline, CDR1 is SGHRS and CDR2 is YFSETQ. With 4 bases clipped from V and 4 bases from J, the junction kept 5 bases outside the gene matches.